This TCR beta chain is from a study of glioma-infiltrating T cells. Germline V gives CDR1 SEHNR, CDR2 FQNEAQ (reference sequence). CDR3 size: 15 residues. Study observations and caveats: Above-expected tissue-blood divergence occurred in all gliomas, most in low-grade ones. Very few CDR3 sequences were shared between tissue and blood.

Comments on this clonotype: What it binds is unknown. Mismatch with germline at one junction end may stem from a read error.

The iRepertoire nested amplicon-rescue multiplex PCR amplified TCR alpha and beta CDR3s from RNA. MiXCR was run by TCRdb on the multiplex PCR reads, yielding one entry per CDR3 protein. The table shows some 110,000 distinct CDR3 sequences, with roughly 25% occurring only once. The rearrangement uses TRBV7-9 and TRBJ2-3, with D perhaps matching TRBD2 (5 bases). Material for sequencing was glioma tissue, nonneoplastic brain tissue, or PBMCs (not recorded which). This clonotype was obtained from a human donor with low-grade glioma or glioblastoma, undergoing nonglioma brain surgery, or in good health (not recorded which). CDR3 loop: CASSQVVAAADRQYF. CDR3 bases: TGTGCCAGCAGCCAAGTCGTCGCAGCGGCAGATAGGCAGTATTTT.